One sample yielded the 5 T cell receptor beta chains listed below, sequenced in a study of blood T cells in healthy people across ages. A second PCR of roughly 7 to 11 cycles used a sample-barcoded 5' primer and a J-beta primer mix. TCRdb passed the 5' RACE reads through MiXCR, listing each CDR3 protein once. This sample carries almost 550,000 distinct CDR3 sequences, under 30% of them seen once, and the ten largest clones take less than 9%. This sample was also put to use in a study of T cells of mothers and their children.

The sample consisted of blood. Every receptor here comes from a boy between 10 and 17 years old in good health.

The chain links TRBV7-9 to TRBJ2-3, with D possibly matching TRBD2 (6 bases). The germline V gene has CDR1 SEHNR and CDR2 FQNEAQ (reference sequence). The CDR3 spans 16 residues. V was cut by 6 bases and J by 3 bases, with 19 bases left in between. This chain's CDR3 is CASSTTLASGTDTQYF. CDR3 bases: TGTGCCAGCAGTACGACCCTAGCGTCGGGGACAGATACGCAGTATTTT.

This clonotype was seen at least ten times. This chain uses TRBV3-1 with TRBJ2-7, with D possibly called TRBD1 or TRBD2 (5 bases each). Germline CDR1 LGHDT, CDR2 YNNKEL (reference sequence). Trimming removed 0 bases from V and 4 bases from J, with 13 bases in between. The CDR3 is 15 amino acids. This CDR3 is CASSQDSGPPYEQYF. The CDR3 region has the DNA TGTGCCAGCAGCCAAGACTCGGGACCGCCATACGAGCAGTACTTC.

This clonotype has a handful of counts. The rearrangement joins TRBV7-2 to TRBJ2-7; 7 bases map to TRBD1. Germline lookup yields CDR1 SGHTA and CDR2 FQGNSA. V lost 1 base and J lost 3; bases outside the gene matches: 6. The length of the CDR3 is 15 residues. The CDR3 DNA reads as TGTGCCAGCAGCTTAGTCCGACAGGGTCTCTACGAGCAGTACTTC. Residues: CASSLVRQGLYEQYF.

This clonotype was seen repeatedly, ten times or more. The CDR3 loop reads CSVDGTGWGDYEQYF. The CDR3 region has the DNA TGCAGCGTTGACGGGACTGGATGGGGAGATTACGAGCAGTACTTC. The V call is TRBV29-1, the J call TRBJ2-5; D is possibly TRBD2 (6 bases). The DNA end is more similar to TRBJ2-7, so the J call may be wrong. The CDR3 runs to 15 residues. Looked up from germline, CDR1 is SQVTM and CDR2 is ANQGSEA.

The rearrangement links TRBV6-5 to TRBJ1-1; D ambiguous. This CDR3 spans 14 amino acids. CDR1 is MNHEY, CDR2 SVGAGI, per germline. The V gene lost 6 bases and the J gene lost 5 bases, with 16 bases spanning the gap. CDR3 sequence (DNA): TGTGCCAGCAGGGAAGGACCCCCCGGGACTGAAGCTTTCTTT. Translation: CASREGPPGTEAFF.